These T cell receptor beta chains were read from a single sample in a study of blood T cell repertoires in COVID-19. Some clones are missing from TCRdb's copy, which holds only in-frame ones; the method was immunoSEQ multiplex PCR. The sample lists 100,000 to 120,000 clones; around 89% were seen once. Source material: peripheral blood. All receptors come from a woman between 50 and 59 years old with acute or convalescent COVID-19. CDR3s include the opening cysteine and the closing phenylalanine or tryptophan. The order of the fields is J gene, D gene, clone size, V gene, CDR3 DNA, CDR3 protein. A D gene is named only where the DNA matches it firmly. Size is omitted from some rows. Given values are once, few, many or a class for expanded clones.

>TRBJ2-7|TRBD2|-|TRBV29-1
TGCAGCGTTGTTGACGGGGGGGCCCACGAGCAGTACTTC
CSVVDGGAHEQYF
>TRBJ1-3|TRBD1|-|TRBV10-3
TGTGCCATCAGCCTGGACAGGACGAGCTCTGGAAACACCATATATTTT
CAISLDRTSSGNTIYF
>TRBJ1-6|-|-|TRBV3-1/TRBV3-2
TGTGCCAGCAGACTAGGGGGATCGGATAATTCACCCCTCCACTTT
CASRLGGSDNSPLHF
>TRBJ2-7|TRBD2|-|TRBV5-1
TGCGCCAGCAACCCGGGACTAGCGGGAGGCGAGCAGTACTTC
CASNPGLAGGEQYF
>TRBJ2-7|TRBD2|-|TRBV5-1
TGCGCCAGCAGCCCGGGACTAGCGGGAGGGCCCTACGAGCAGTACTTC
CASSPGLAGGPYEQYF
>TRBJ1-5|TRBD1|-|TRBV6-6
TGTGCCAGCCGGACAGGGATGAATCAGCCCCAGCATTTT
CASRTGMNQPQHF
>TRBJ1-2|-|-|TRBV5-1
TGCGCCAGCAGCTTGGCCTGGCAGGGCTTTGGCTACACCTTC
CASSLAWQGFGYTF
>TRBJ2-7|TRBD1|once|TRBV19
TGTGCCAGTAGTATGGTAAGGACAGGGGCCCACGAGCAGTACTTC
CASSMVRTGAHEQYF
>TRBJ2-4|-|-|TRBV23-1
TGCGCCAGCAGTCAAATGGCTCACCCGTGGAACATTCAGTACTTC
CASSQMAHPWNIQYF
>TRBJ2-3|TRBD2|-|TRBV5-1
TGCGCCAGCAGCCGACTAGCGGGAGGGGGAACAGATACGCAGTATTTT
CASSRLAGGGTDTQYF
>TRBJ1-5|TRBD1|-|TRBV7-2
TGTGCCAGCAGCAACCGACAGGGGCCGGGTCAGCCCCAGCATTTT
CASSNRQGPGQPQHF
>TRBJ1-5|-|-|TRBV6-5
TGTGCCAGCAGTCGAATTCGAGGAGACCCACAGCCCCAGCATTTT
CASSRIRGDPQPQHF
>TRBJ2-3|-|-|TRBV19
TGTGCCAGTAGTATTCGCGTCAGGGACACAGATACGCAGTATTTT
CASSIRVRDTDTQYF
>TRBJ1-1|-|once|TRBV18
TGTGCCAGCTCACCGGCAGGGGACACTGAAGCTTTCTTT
CASSPAGDTEAFF
>TRBJ1-1|TRBD1|-|TRBV5-4
TGTGCCAGCAGCTTGGCCTTGGACAGGGAAGCTTTCTTT
CASSLALDREAFF
>TRBJ1-5|-|-|TRBV6-2/TRBV6-3
TGTGCCAGCAGCACCCACCAGGGGTGGAATCAGCCCCAGCATTTT
CASSTHQGWNQPQHF
>TRBJ1-4|-|-|TRBV5-4
TGTGCCAGCAGCTTAAGGGGTCCTAATGAAAAACTGTTTTTT
CASSLRGPNEKLFF
>TRBJ2-1|TRBD2|-|TRBV30
TGTGCCTGGAGTGGGGGGACTAGAGGCGCGAAGGGCTCCTACAATGAGCAGTTCTTC
CAWSGGTRGAKGSYNEQFF
>TRBJ1-1|-|-|TRBV19
TGTGCCAGTAGCCCCCCGGGCAGGGGATACACTGAAGCTTTCTTT
CASSPPGRGYTEAFF
>TRBJ2-3|-|-|TRBV29-1
TGCAGCGTTGGACCTCAGGGATCGGATACGCAGTATTTT
CSVGPQGSDTQYF
>TRBJ2-1|-|once|TRBV21-1
TGTGCCAGCAGCAAAGCCTCCTCGGGGCTAGCGGCCTTGGGTTCCTACAATGAGCAGTTCTTC
CASSKASSGLAALGSYNEQFF
>TRBJ1-1|-|few|TRBV2
TGTGCCACCAGATTACAAGTGAACACTGAAGCTTTCTTT
CATRLQVNTEAFF
>TRBJ2-3|-|-|TRBV7-9
TGTGCCAGCAGCTTGGTTAGGGGATCCCCGATCTCTAGCACAGATACGCAGTATTTT
CASSLVRGSPISSTDTQYF
>TRBJ2-2|TRBD1|medium-sized|TRBV6-5
TGTGCCAGAGGGACAGGGAACACCGGGGAGCTGTTTTTT
CARGTGNTGELFF
>TRBJ2-1|TRBD1|-|TRBV5-5
TGTGCCAGCAGCTTGGGACAGGGGTTGCATGAGCAGTTCTTC
CASSLGQGLHEQFF
>TRBJ2-5|TRBD2|-|TRBV18
TGTGCCAGCTCACCGGGACTAGCGATGGGAGAGACCCAGTACTTC
CASSPGLAMGETQYF
>TRBJ1-4|-|-|TRBV25-1
TGTGCCAGCAGTGGTAACATTAATGAAAAACTGTTTTTT
CASSGNINEKLFF
>TRBJ1-3|-|-|TRBV6-5
TGTGCCAGCAGTTCGGCTGGAAACACCATATATTTT
CASSSAGNTIYF
>TRBJ2-6|-|-|TRBV6-5
TGTGCCAGCTCCAGGGGAGGGGCCAACGTCCTGACTTTC
CASSRGGANVLTF
>TRBJ2-5|TRBD2|-|TRBV18
TGTGCCAGCTCACCCTCCCAGCTAGCGGGAGAAGAGACCCAGTACTTC
CASSPSQLAGEETQYF
>TRBJ2-1|TRBD2|-|TRBV5-1
TGCGCCAGCAGCACGGGGACTAGCGGAAGCTACAATGAGCAGTTCTTC
CASSTGTSGSYNEQFF
>TRBJ2-6|-|many|TRBV7-9
TGTGCCAGCAGCACTGAAGGGGCTGGGGCCAACGTCCTGACTTTC
CASSTEGAGANVLTF
>TRBJ2-7|TRBD2|-|TRBV5-1
TGCGCCAGCAGCTTGGGGACTAGCGGGAGCTCCTACGAGCAGTACTTC
CASSLGTSGSSYEQYF
>TRBJ1-1|-|few|TRBV12-3/TRBV12-4
TGTGCCAGCAGACTCCACCCAGGGACTGAAGCTTTCTTT
CASRLHPGTEAFF
>TRBJ1-1|TRBD1|-|TRBV30
TGTGCCTGGATGACAGGGGGAGGCACTGAAGCTTTCTTT
CAWMTGGGTEAFF
>TRBJ2-3|TRBD2|-|TRBV18
TGTGCCAGCTCACCAACGGGAGGGACAGATACGCAGTATTTT
CASSPTGGTDTQYF
>TRBJ1-2|-|-|TRBV28
TGTGCCAGCAGCCTACCCGAGGTGAACTATGGCTACACCTTC
CASSLPEVNYGYTF
>TRBJ2-7|-|-|TRBV6-6
TGTGCCAGCAGCAGGGGCACTATCTCCTACGAGCAGTACTTC
CASSRGTISYEQYF
>TRBJ2-7|-|once|TRBV6-6
TGTGCCAGCAGTTACAGTCCTACCCAGGGGGGCGAGCAGTACTTC
CASSYSPTQGGEQYF
>TRBJ2-1|-|-|TRBV10-1
TGCGCCAGCAGTGGCTTGGCGGGCCGGGCAACCTACAATGAGCAGTTCTTC
CASSGLAGRATYNEQFF
>TRBJ1-2|TRBD1|-|TRBV29-1
TGCAGCGTTGAACAGGGGGCCGGGGTTGGCTACACCTTC
CSVEQGAGVGYTF
>TRBJ1-6|TRBD1|few|TRBV19
TGTGCCAGTAGTACCGGGACAGATGCACGGTCACCCCTCCACTTT
CASSTGTDARSPLHF
>TRBJ2-5|TRBD2|-|TRBV2
TGTGCCAGCAGTACCCCGGCTAGCGGGAGTGAGACCCAGTACTTC
CASSTPASGSETQYF